This TCR beta chain was obtained from a study of chemoradiotherapy in HPV16-positive cancers. Repertoires were generated with immunoSEQ multiplex PCR, while TCRdb's copy carries only in-frame clones and drops some. This sample carries some 21,000 clones, 70% to 90% of them seen once, and the ten largest clones take about 2.1%. A single count supports this clone. Germline CDR1 reads MNHEY; CDR2 reads SMNVEV (reference sequence). Trimming removed 4 bases at V and 0 bases at J, with 12 bases between. The CDR3 loop spans 16 amino acids. The starting material was blood, obtained from a patient who underwent chemoradiotherapy. The rearrangement uses TRBV27 and TRBJ1-4; D remains ambiguous. This clonotype was obtained from a human donor with HPV-associated anogenital cancer. CDR3 loop: CASSSLGEATNEKLFF. The DNA for the CDR3 is TGTGCCAGCAGTTCCCTTGGGGAGGCAACTAATGAAAAACTGTTTTTT.